The rows below give T cell receptor beta chains drawn from one sample of a study of blood T cell repertoires in COVID-19. Profiled with immunoSEQ multiplex PCR; TCRdb holds only in-frame clones, not every one. The repertoire holds over 200,000 clones, with 80% to 90% as singletons. The sample consisted of peripheral blood. These receptors all stem from a man aged 45 to 65 with COVID-19, enrolled during active disease. Both conserved end residues are part of each CDR3. D genes are given only for firm matches. Expanded clones get a size class; other rows say once, few or many, or leave the size out.

cdr3_nt cdr3_aa j_call clone_size v_call d_call
TGTGCCAGCAGCCCCCAGGGTCAGCCCCAGCATTTT CASSPQGQPQHF TRBJ1-5 . TRBV3-1/TRBV3-2 .
TGTGCCAGCCGTAAGCAGGGGACTGGAAACACCATATATTTT CASRKQGTGNTIYF TRBJ1-3 . TRBV3-1/TRBV3-2 .
TGTGCCAGTAGTATTCGGGGGACCGGGGAGCTGTTTTTT CASSIRGTGELFF TRBJ2-2 . TRBV19 .
TGTGCCAGCAGTTACTTCGGCAGCCTAGCCTACAATGAGCAGTTCTTC CASSYFGSLAYNEQFF TRBJ2-1 . TRBV6-2/TRBV6-3 .
TGTGCCAAAACACAAATAAGGACAGGCTTGAACACTGAAGCTTTCTTT CAKTQIRTGLNTEAFF TRBJ1-1 . TRBV30 TRBD1
TGTGCCTGGTCCCGGGACAGGTCAAACTCTGGAAACACCATATATTTT CAWSRDRSNSGNTIYF TRBJ1-3 . TRBV30 TRBD1
TGTGCCAGTAGTATGAGCAGGGGGAATTCGGGAGAGCAGTACTTC CASSMSRGNSGEQYF TRBJ2-7 few TRBV19 TRBD1
TGTGCCACCTCCGGGACTAGCGGCTACGAGCAGTACTTC CATSGTSGYEQYF TRBJ2-7 . TRBV10-3 TRBD2
TGTGCCAGCAGTCCACCAGGACAGGGGGCCTCCAATGAGCAGTTCTTC CASSPPGQGASNEQFF TRBJ2-1 . TRBV6-2/TRBV6-3 TRBD1
TGTGCCAGCAGCACGACGGACAGGTTGAACACTGAAGCTTTCTTT CASSTTDRLNTEAFF TRBJ1-1 . TRBV11-1 TRBD1
TGCGCCAGCAGCCAATCCGGGACAGGGGCCTACGAGCAGTACTTC CASSQSGTGAYEQYF TRBJ2-7 . TRBV4-1 TRBD1
TGTGCCAGCAGTCGAGGGGGAGGGGCCACTGAAGCTTTCTTT CASSRGGGATEAFF TRBJ1-1 once TRBV2 .
TGTGCCAGCACACAACAGGGGAACTATGGCTACACCTTC CASTQQGNYGYTF TRBJ1-2 . TRBV6-6 TRBD1
TGTGCCAGCAGCGCCCTGGGGACAGGCAATCAGCCCCAGCATTTT CASSALGTGNQPQHF TRBJ1-5 . TRBV6-5 TRBD1
TGTGCCAGCAGTTACTCGAACACCCCGAACACTGAAGCTTTCTTT CASSYSNTPNTEAFF TRBJ1-1 . TRBV6-5 .
TGTGCCACCAGTGTTCTACAGGGTGGCAAAAACATTCAGTACTTC CATSVLQGGKNIQYF TRBJ2-4 . TRBV24-1 .
TGTGCCAGCAGCCCAGGGCGGGGGGCGAGGGGAGAGACCCAGTACTTC CASSPGRGARGETQYF TRBJ2-5 . TRBV3-1/TRBV3-2 TRBD2
TGTGCCAGCAACGGATTGGGCCTCACTGGAAACACCATATATTTT CASNGLGLTGNTIYF TRBJ1-3 . TRBV2 .
TGTGCCAGCAGCCAAGATCCCCCAGGGGGCGTGTACGAGCAGTACTTC CASSQDPPGGVYEQYF TRBJ2-7 . TRBV3-1/TRBV3-2 TRBD1
TGTGCCAGTAGAAGGACAGGGAGCAATCAGCCCCAGCATTTT CASRRTGSNQPQHF TRBJ1-5 . TRBV19 TRBD1
TGTGCCTGGAACAATCAGGGCTATGGCTACACCTTC CAWNNQGYGYTF TRBJ1-2 . TRBV30 .
TGTGCCAGCAGCACGACCCGGACGGCGGGCAGGGAAAAACTGTTTTTT CASSTTRTAGREKLFF TRBJ1-4 . TRBV11-2 .
TGTGCCAGCAGTGAACACGACAGCCTCTGGGGCGGCTACACCTTC CASSEHDSLWGGYTF TRBJ1-2 . TRBV25-1 .
TGTGCCAGCTCACCACCAAGGGGGGGTGGCAATGAGCAGTTCTTC CASSPPRGGGNEQFF TRBJ2-1 . TRBV18 .
TGTGCCAGTAGTATAGAAGGTGGACTAGCGGTCAGAGCCCACACAGATACGCAGTATTTT CASSIEGGLAVRAHTDTQYF TRBJ2-3 . TRBV19 TRBD2
TGTGCCAGCAGCTCTCTCAATGAGCAGTTCTTC CASSSLNEQFF TRBJ2-1 few TRBV5-5 .
TGTGCCAGCAGTTCCCCAGGGAAGGGCAATCAGCCCCAGCATTTT CASSSPGKGNQPQHF TRBJ1-5 . TRBV6-2/TRBV6-3 .
TGTGCCAGTAGTACCGATCCGCGATCATGGCTGGGCGAGTCCCATCAGCCCCAGCATTTT CASSTDPRSWLGESHQPQHF TRBJ1-5 . TRBV19 .
TGCGCCAGCAGCTTGTCCGTGGGACAGGGGGCATGGAAACTGTTTTTT CASSLSVGQGAWKLFF TRBJ1-4 . TRBV5-1 TRBD1
TGTGCCAGCAGTCGAGATGGGGCAGGGGTTTCACCCCTCCACTTT CASSRDGAGVSPLHF TRBJ1-6 . TRBV7-9 .
TGTGCCAGCTCCGCGATTCGCTATGGCTACACCTTC CASSAIRYGYTF TRBJ1-2 . TRBV28 .
TGTGCCAGTAGCTACAGGTTTGCTGAAGCTTTCTTT CASSYRFAEAFF TRBJ1-1 . TRBV19 .
TGTGCCAGTAGTACCGGGGAGGCGGGAGGACGGAACATTCAGTACTTC CASSTGEAGGRNIQYF TRBJ2-4 . TRBV19 TRBD2
TGTGCCAGTAGTATAACCGGGGTCAATTCACCCCTCCACTTT CASSITGVNSPLHF TRBJ1-6 . TRBV19 .
TGTGCCAGCAGTGGACTAGGATTCTCCGAGCAGTACTTC CASSGLGFSEQYF TRBJ2-7 once TRBV2 .
TGCGCCAGCAGCTCAACTCCGGGACTAGCGGGTCTCAATGAGCAGTTCTTC CASSSTPGLAGLNEQFF TRBJ2-1 once TRBV5-1 TRBD2
TGTGCCAGCAGAGCGGGACAGGTCAGCTCCTACGAGCAGTACTTC CASRAGQVSSYEQYF TRBJ2-7 . TRBV6-6 .
TGTGCCAGCCGTCAATCAATGCGAGGGCGAACCTCTGGAAACACCATATATTTT CASRQSMRGRTSGNTIYF TRBJ1-3 . TRBV11-2 .
TGTGCCAGCAGCTTGAGACTAGCGGGAGGGCTCACCGGGGAGCTGTTTTTT CASSLRLAGGLTGELFF TRBJ2-2 once TRBV7-9 TRBD2
TGTGCCAGCAGCCAAGAAAAAGGGAGAAACACTGAAGCTTTCTTT CASSQEKGRNTEAFF TRBJ1-1 . TRBV4-2 .
TGTGCCAGCAGTCAAATAGTGGGACAGCCCGAAAAACTGTTTTTT CASSQIVGQPEKLFF TRBJ1-4 . TRBV6-2/TRBV6-3 TRBD1
TGTGCCAGTAGTATAGTTGGGGAGTACACCTTC CASSIVGEYTF TRBJ1-2 . TRBV19 .
TGTGCCTGGAGTACCAGCTCCTACGAGCAGTACTTC CAWSTSSYEQYF TRBJ2-7 . TRBV30 .
TGTGCCAGTAGCGGACAGGGAATGGCTACCACCTTC CASSGQGMATTF TRBJ1-2 . TRBV19 TRBD1
TGTGCCAGCCAAGAACTCAGGGGTACCCTCGACGAGCAGTACTTC CASQELRGTLDEQYF TRBJ2-7 . TRBV18 .
TGTGCCAGCAGTTTATGGGGGCATAGCACCTTC CASSLWGHSTF TRBJ1-2 once TRBV28 .
TGTGCCAGCAGCGTCGGACAGGGGGATGACATTCAGTACTTC CASSVGQGDDIQYF TRBJ2-4 . TRBV11-3 TRBD1
TGCGCCAGCAGTCGAAGGGGCATCAATCAGCCCCAGCATTTT CASSRRGINQPQHF TRBJ1-5 . TRBV23-1 .
TGTGCCAGCAGTTTGGGCCGGGGAGTTGGGGGCAATCAGCCCCAGCATTTT CASSLGRGVGGNQPQHF TRBJ1-5 . TRBV28 .
TGTGCCAGCAGCATTAATAATTTCGGGACAGTTTTTTATGGCTACACCTTC CASSINNFGTVFYGYTF TRBJ1-2 . TRBV7-8 TRBD1
TGTGCCAGCAGTTACCGTCAACCCACAGGGAAGGATGGCTACACCTTC CASSYRQPTGKDGYTF TRBJ1-2 . TRBV6-5 .
TGTGCCAGCAACCCGGGACAGGGATCACCCCTCCACTTT CASNPGQGSPLHF TRBJ1-6 . TRBV2 TRBD1
TGCAGCGTTGTCGGTACCCCCGGGACAGCGAACACTGAAGCTTTCTTT CSVVGTPGTANTEAFF TRBJ1-1 . TRBV29-1 TRBD1
TGCGCCAGCAGCCCAGGACAAGCAGACTATGGCTACACCTTC CASSPGQADYGYTF TRBJ1-2 once TRBV4-3 .
TGTGCCAGTAGTTCGACGCCCCCAAGGACAGTGAACTATGGCTACACCTTC CASSSTPPRTVNYGYTF TRBJ1-2 once TRBV19 .
TGTGCCAGCAGCTCCCTTGACAGGATCTCTGGGGCCAACGTCCTGACTTTC CASSSLDRISGANVLTF TRBJ2-6 . TRBV5-6 .
TGTGCCAGCAACCCCGGGGGACAGGGTCGGTCCGGGGAGCTGTTTTTT CASNPGGQGRSGELFF TRBJ2-2 once TRBV21-1 .